This T cell receptor (beta chain) was retrieved from a study of early T cells in non-severe SARS-CoV-2 infection. Researchers tagged individual cDNA molecules with unique molecular identifiers. TCRdb fed the 5' RACE reads into MiXCR, producing one record per CDR3 protein. The sample contains around 70,000 distinct CDR3 sequences, 9.1% of which appear only once. Many counts were recorded for this clonotype. The clonotype comes from an adult who was a healthcare worker with PCR-confirmed SARS-CoV-2 infection or an uninfected control (not recorded which). The sample taken for sequencing was whole blood.

DNA for the CDR3: TGCGCCAGCAGCTTGTCTGGGGCAAATAATTCACCCCTCCACTTT. Encoded protein: CASSLSGANNSPLHF. The chain carries TRBV5-1 and TRBJ1-6; possible D gene TRBD1, 5 bases. Germline loops: CDR1 SGHRS, CDR2 YFSETQ. There are 15 residues in the CDR3. Trimming shortened V by 1 base and J by 5 bases, and 10 bases separated the two germline ends.